This TCR beta chain was obtained from a study of T cells in Graves' hyperthyroidism and ophthalmopathy. Study-wide background: Specimen type is peripheral blood, collected at initial diagnosis prior to any treatment.

V trimming: 6 bases; J trimming: 4 bases; junction bases outside the gene matches: 9. Germline assignment: CDR1 MNHEY and CDR2 SVGEGT. There are 15 residues in the CDR3. Amplification targeted TCR beta CDR3 regions from RNA transcripts. When the TCR CDR3 underwent first-round RT-PCR, the HTBI primer set was used. TCRdb re-analysed the multiplex PCR reads in MiXCR, keeping a single row per CDR3 protein. The sample lists about 160,000 distinct CDR3 sequences; just under 9.5% were seen once. The study collected blood at first hyperthyroidism diagnosis, before any ophthalmopathy symptoms arose. Study-wide points: Ophthalmopathy stood apart from stable hyperthyroidism in a 13 V-J model.

Many counts were recorded for this clonotype. Its antigen is unidentified. V is TRBV6-2 or TRBV6-3 and J is TRBJ2-1; TRBD1 matches 7 bases. The sequencing sample was made of blood. This receptor was taken from a woman aged 18-29 years with Graves' hyperthyroidism that later progressed to Graves' ophthalmopathy. The CDR3 protein is CASSSGTALYNEQFF. The CDR3 region has the DNA TGTGCCAGCAGCTCCGGGACAGCGTTATACAATGAGCAGTTCTTC.